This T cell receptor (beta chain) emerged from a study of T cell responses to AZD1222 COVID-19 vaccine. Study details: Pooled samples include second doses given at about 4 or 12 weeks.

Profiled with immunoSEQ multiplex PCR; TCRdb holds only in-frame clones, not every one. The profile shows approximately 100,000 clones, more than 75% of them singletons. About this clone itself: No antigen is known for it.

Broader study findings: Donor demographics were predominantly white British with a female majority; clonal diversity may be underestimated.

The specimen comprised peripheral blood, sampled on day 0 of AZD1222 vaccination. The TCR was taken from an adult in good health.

CDR3 loop: CASSSRQGRGYGYTF. The CDR3 DNA reads as TGTGCCAGCAGCTCGCGACAGGGGCGAGGGTATGGCTACACCTTC. The chain combines TRBV5-6 with TRBJ1-2; TRBD1 aligns across 8 bases. In germline, CDR1 is SGHDT, CDR2 YYEEEE. V shed 3 bases, J shed 5 bases, and the junction held 9 bases outside the gene matches. The length of the CDR3 is 15 residues.